A single sample gave rise to the 14 T cell receptor beta chains below, sequenced in a study of T cells in Graves' hyperthyroidism and ophthalmopathy. RNA transcripts yielded amplified TCR beta CDR3 regions. The primer set for the first-round RT-PCR of the TCR CDR3 was HTBI. TCRdb re-called the multiplex PCR reads through MiXCR, storing one row per CDR3 protein. The profile covers a few hundred thousand distinct CDR3 sequences, with roughly 17% appearing a single time and more than 50% taken by the ten largest. Sequenced sample: blood. The receptors shown here come from a woman between 45 and 60 years old with Graves' hyperthyroidism.

The chain is built from TRBV6-9 and TRBJ2-7, with D unclear. Between the trimmed V and J ends, which lost 4 bases and 2 bases, there was a span of 9 bases. Germline V gene sequence: CDR1 MNHGY, CDR2 SVAAGI. The CDR3 sequence is 13 residues long. CDR3 in DNA: TGTGCCAGCAGTTCATCCAGAACCTACGAGCAGTACTTC. Translated, it gives CASSSSRTYEQYF.

This clonotype was counted many times. The chain carries TRBV29-1 and TRBJ2-3, with TRBD2 identical over 7 bases. The CDR3 length is 14 residues. With 2 bases clipped from V and 5 bases from J, the junction kept 7 bases outside the gene matches. Germline CDR1 and CDR2: SQVTM and ANQGSEA. DNA of the CDR3: TGCAGCGTTGAACTGGCGGGAGTACGAGATACGCAGTATTTT. Its protein product is CSVELAGVRDTQYF.

This clonotype was seen at least ten times. V usage is TRBV30 and J usage is TRBJ2-5; D remains unclear. The germline V and J ends were trimmed by 1 base and 3 bases, with 9 bases remaining between them. The CDR3 covers 13 residues. Germline CDR1 reads GTSNPN; CDR2 reads SVGIG (reference sequence). The CDR3 loop is CAWSEAVEETQYF. The CDR3 DNA reads TGTGCCTGGAGTGAGGCAGTTGAAGAGACCCAGTACTTC.

This clonotype was counted only a few times. This sequence joins TRBV24-1 and TRBJ1-1; a weak D match, TRBD1 (5 bases). Germline V gene data show CDR1 as KGHDR and CDR2 as SFDVKD. Deletions cut 3 bases from V and 3 bases from J, with 13 bases between. This CDR3 comprises 15 residues. DNA of the CDR3: TGTGCCACCAGTGATAGCAGGGTTGGGGACACTGAAGCTTTCTTT. Protein sequence: CATSDSRVGDTEAFF.

This clonotype occurred a few times. The J gene is TRBJ2-1, the V gene TRBV6-1; possibly TRBD2 for D (5 bases). Trimming removed 6 bases from V and 0 bases from J, with 18 bases in between. Looked up from germline, CDR1 is MNHNS and CDR2 is SASEGT. The CDR3 contains 17 residues. CDR3 sequence: CASSSHGEMGSYNEQFF. In DNA form, the CDR3 reads TGTGCCAGCAGCAGTCACGGGGAGATGGGCTCCTACAATGAGCAGTTCTTC.

The CDR3 nucleotides are TGTGCCAGCAGCTTGGCCGTCCCAGGCCTATACAATGAGCAGTTCTTC. Encoded protein: CASSLAVPGLYNEQFF. The chain joins TRBV5-6 to TRBJ2-1; D call uncertain. The CDR3 covers 16 residues. V shed 0 bases and J shed 4 bases, with 14 bases lying between them. Germline lookup yields CDR1 SGHDT and CDR2 YYEEEE. Full variable domain (missing parts from reference TRBV5-6 and TRBJ2-1): DAGVTQSPTHLIKTRGQQVTLRCSPKSGHDTVSWYQQALGQGPQFIFQYYEEEERQRGNFPDRFSGHQFPNYSSELNVNALLLGDSALYLCASSLAVPGLYNEQFFGPGTRLTVL.

This clonotype was found many times. The genes are TRBV27 and TRBJ2-7, with 9 nucleotides matching TRBD1. This CDR3 has 17 amino acids. Trimming removed 4 bases from V and 3 bases from J; junction bases left unmatched: 13. The germline V gene has CDR1 MNHEY and CDR2 SMNVEV (reference sequence). CDR3 DNA: TGTGCCAGCAGTTCCCTTTTCTCCGGACAGGGGTTCTACGAGCAGTACTTC. The encoded protein is CASSSLFSGQGFYEQYF.

This clonotype has just a few counts. The gene calls are TRBV10-3 and TRBJ2-7; D may be TRBD1 (6 bases). Germline lookup yields CDR1 ENHRY and CDR2 SYGVKD. V was trimmed by 1 base and J by 0 bases, leaving 13 bases between them. The CDR3 runs 16 residues. The CDR3 DNA sequence: TGTGCCATCAGTGAGTGGGGAAGGGGGAGCTCCTACGAGCAGTACTTC. Its protein product is CAISEWGRGSSYEQYF.

The genes are TRBV14 and TRBJ2-7, with TRBD1 matching over 9 bases. Germline CDR1 is SGHDN and CDR2 is FVKESK. With 4 bases clipped from V and 3 bases from J, the junction kept 7 bases outside the gene matches. The CDR3 is 15 residues long. CDR3 loop: CASSLDPGQGYEQYF. The DNA of the CDR3 is TGTGCCAGCAGCCTAGACCCGGGACAGGGCTACGAGCAGTACTTC.

The chain combines TRBV2 with TRBJ2-3, with a possible D match to TRBD2 (5 bases). Germline values: CDR1 SNHLY, CDR2 FYNNEI. The CDR3 has 12 residues. V shed 9 bases and J shed 5 bases, with 12 bases lying between them. This chain's CDR3 is CASSYSEDTQYF. The DNA of the CDR3 is TGTGCCAGTTCTTATAGCGAAGATACGCAGTATTTT.

This clonotype was counted at least ten times. At one of its ends the junction is not consistent with the germline gene, which may arise from a read error. V gene TRBV7-9 combines with J gene TRBJ1-1; D unclear. CDR3 length equals 16 residues. Per germline, CDR1 SEHNR and CDR2 FQNEAQ (reference sequence). Here the CDR3 DNA reads TGTGCCAGCAGCCTAGCAGGACTCGTCATGAACACTGAAGCTTTCTTT. Its translation: CASSLAGLVMNTEAFF.

This clonotype has a count of ten or more. The J gene is TRBJ2-2, the V gene TRBV29-1, with 9 bases aligning to TRBD2. This CDR3 spans 15 amino acids. CDR1 is SQVTM, CDR2 ANQGSEA, per germline. Germline trimming cut 6 bases from V and 6 bases from J; bases unmatched to any gene: 11. For the CDR3, the DNA is TGCAGCGTGGTGACGGGACTAGCTGAATCCGGGGAGCTGTTTTTT. Amino acids: CSVVTGLAESGELFF.

This clonotype occurred a few times. The CDR3 region is CASSLDGIAEPGEWNEQFF. In DNA, the CDR3 is TGTGCCAGCAGCTTAGACGGAATAGCGGAGCCGGGAGAGTGGAATGAGCAGTTCTTC. The rearrangement joins TRBV7-9 to TRBJ2-1, with D tentatively TRBD2 (6 bases). This CDR3 contains 19 residues. Trimming pared 1 base from V and 7 bases from J, leaving 26 bases between. Germline V gene sequence: CDR1 SEHNR, CDR2 FQNEAQ (reference sequence). The variable domain in full, completed from reference TRBV7-9 and TRBJ2-1, reads DTGVSQNPRHKITKRGQNVTFRCDPISEHNRLYWYRQTLGQGPEFLTYFQNEAQLEKSRLLSDRFSAERPKGSFSTLEIQRTEQGDSAMYLCASSLDGIAEPGEWNEQFFGPGTRLTVL.

There are a few counts of this clonotype. The gene calls are TRBV6-1 and TRBJ2-2; D possibly corresponds to TRBD1 (6 bases). The CDR3 loop spans 15 amino acids. Trimming pared 6 bases from V and 3 bases from J, leaving 14 bases between. Germline lookup yields CDR1 MNHNS and CDR2 SASEGT. CDR3 coding DNA: TGTGCCAGCAGAGAATCAGGGGCGCACACCGGGGAGCTGTTTTTT. Translation: CASRESGAHTGELFF.